These T cell receptor beta chains were read from a single sample in a study of shared clonotypes between healthy human individuals. Profiling relied on immunoSEQ multiplex PCR, and the TCRdb table lists in-frame clones only, not all of them. Among 2 million or so clones, 85% to 95% were seen once, and the ten largest hold about 0.13%. The sample taken for sequencing was naive CD4+ T cells sorted from blood. These receptors were collected from a man between 18 and 29 years old in good health. CDR3s include the opening cysteine and the closing phenylalanine or tryptophan. Each record gives: J gene, D gene, V gene, CDR3 protein, CDR3 DNA. A D gene is named only where the DNA matches it firmly.

>TRBJ1-2|TRBD1|TRBV19
CASSAGQGSNYGYTF
TGTGCCAGTAGTGCGGGACAGGGGTCCAACTATGGCTACACCTTC
>TRBJ2-5|.|TRBV7-2
CASSFRRVEETQYF
TGTGCCAGCAGCTTCCGCAGGGTCGAGGAGACCCAGTACTTC
>TRBJ2-3|.|TRBV6-5
CASSYSRVEGPDTQYF
TGTGCCAGCAGTTACTCGAGGGTAGAAGGGCCAGATACGCAGTATTTT
>TRBJ1-5|.|TRBV20-1
CSALDNQPQHF
TGCAGTGCTCTCGACAACCAGCCCCAGCATTTT
>TRBJ1-1|.|TRBV20-1
CSAGGSTEAFF
TGCAGTGCAGGGGGGAGCACTGAAGCTTTCTTT
>TRBJ2-5|.|TRBV10-3
CAIGGDRQETQYF
TGTGCCATTGGAGGGGACAGACAAGAGACCCAGTACTTC
>TRBJ1-5|.|TRBV25-1
CASSDTGGGGQPQHF
TGTGCCAGCAGTGACACCGGGGGCGGTGGACAGCCCCAGCATTTT
>TRBJ1-1|TRBD1|TRBV5-1
CASSLGDRMNTEAFF
TGCGCCAGCAGCTTGGGGGACAGAATGAACACTGAAGCTTTCTTT
>TRBJ1-2|.|TRBV9
CASSVDGRGNDYTF
TGTGCCAGCAGCGTAGATGGGAGGGGAAATGACTACACCTTC
>TRBJ2-1|.|TRBV28
CASSGTGLSYNEQFF
TGTGCCAGCAGTGGGACGGGACTCTCCTACAATGAGCAGTTCTTC
>TRBJ1-1|.|TRBV11-3
CASSTQGVNTEAFF
TGTGCCAGCAGCACCCAAGGGGTAAACACTGAAGCTTTCTTT